By frequency in the sample, the clone carrying this T cell receptor beta chain is medium-sized. Clones were read by immunoSEQ multiplex PCR, and TCRdb kept only the in-frame ones, dropping some. The sample yields almost 55,000 clones, 65% to 85% seen once. These data are taken from a study of radiotherapy plus CTLA-4 blockade in lung cancer. The CDR3 runs to 13 residues. The V gene's germline CDR1 is ENHRY and CDR2 SYGVKD. Deletions cut 0 bases from V and 4 bases from J, with 4 bases between. V gene TRBV10-3 combines with J gene TRBJ1-5; D is unresolved. The specimen comprised peripheral blood, sampled from a patient treated with radiotherapy plus ipilimumab. This receptor was identified in a human donor with non-small cell lung cancer who had a partial response to radiotherapy plus ipilimumab. The CDR3 nucleotides are TGTGCCATCAGTGAGTCGCAGAATCAGCCCCAGCATTTT. Its protein is CAISESQNQPQHF.